This T cell receptor (beta chain) was identified during a study of blood T cell repertoires in COVID-19. Study summary: Sites in the United States, Italy and Spain provided acute and convalescent COVID-19 samples. Sample material is recorded as cDNA or gDNA derived from T cells, B-cell-depleted T cells, or PBMCs.

Methods used by the authors: Estimates of nucleated cell counts were drawn from the amplification of reference gene primers. Measured with immunoSEQ multiplex PCR; TCRdb has only the in-frame clones, and not every one. The V and J calls and clone size come from that table; D and trimming were worked out from the DNA. The table records some 300,000 clones, approximately 89% of them present only once. Concerning this clone: Distinct nucleotide sequences in the sample also encode this CDR3.

Germline V gene sequence: CDR1 KGHSH, CDR2 LQKENI. The CDR3 runs 14 residues. V was clipped by 4 bases and J by 2 bases; unmatched bases: 2. Material: peripheral blood. This clonotype was sampled from a young woman who had recovered from COVID-19. J is TRBJ2-7 and V is TRBV18; TRBD1 matches at 10 bases. In DNA form, the CDR3 reads TGTGCCAGCTCACTCGGACAGGGGGCCTACGAGCAGTACTTC. Translation gives CASSLGQGAYEQYF.